Listed below are T cell receptor beta chains from one sample, sequenced in a study of blood T cell repertoires in COVID-19. Clones were read by immunoSEQ multiplex PCR, and TCRdb kept only the in-frame ones, dropping some. The sample contains about 200,000 clones, around 85% of which appear only once. The specimen was peripheral blood. The receptors shown here come from a woman aged 45-59 years with acute or convalescent COVID-19. Each CDR3 is given with its conserved first and last residue. D genes are given only for firm matches. Size is stated for part of the rows, as once, few or many counts, or as a class when the clone is expanded.

clone_size	v_call	d_call	j_call	cdr3_aa	cdr3_nt
-	TRBV3-1/TRBV3-2	-	TRBJ1-6	CASSSYDPAARESPLHF	TGTGCCAGCAGCTCTTATGACCCGGCGGCCAGGGAATCACCCCTCCACTTT
-	TRBV6-6	-	TRBJ2-1	CASSFERAGRYNEQFF	TGTGCCAGCAGTTTCGAGCGGGCTGGCAGGTACAATGAGCAGTTCTTC
once	TRBV5-1	-	TRBJ2-3	CASSLGLAAGTDTQYF	TGCGCCAGCAGCTTGGGGCTAGCCGCCGGCACAGATACGCAGTATTTT
-	TRBV5-1	-	TRBJ1-1	CASSLGPVNTEAFF	TGCGCCAGCAGCTTGGGGCCAGTGAACACTGAAGCTTTCTTT
-	TRBV4-1	-	TRBJ2-3	CASSQLRGAYTDTQYF	TGCGCCAGCAGCCAACTACGGGGAGCCTATACAGATACGCAGTATTTT
-	TRBV5-4	-	TRBJ1-5	CASSRGGIGQPQHF	TGTGCCAGCAGCCGGGGGGGAATCGGGCAGCCCCAGCATTTT
once	TRBV6-5	TRBD2	TRBJ2-7	CASTKSGALLEQYF	TGTGCCAGCACCAAAAGCGGGGCACTCCTCGAGCAGTACTTC
-	TRBV29-1	-	TRBJ1-2	CSVVIRDYGYTF	TGCAGCGTTGTAATCAGGGACTATGGCTACACCTTC
-	TRBV7-2	TRBD2	TRBJ2-7	CASSLGPAGASEQYF	TGTGCCAGCAGCTTAGGCCCAGCGGGAGCTAGCGAGCAGTACTTC
-	TRBV18	-	TRBJ2-3	CASSPLILIQGDTQYF	TGTGCCAGCTCACCGCTCATACTAATACAGGGAGATACGCAGTATTTT
many	TRBV21-1	-	TRBJ2-1	CASSSLAQGVYNEQFF	TGTGCCAGCAGCTCACTAGCCCAGGGTGTCTACAATGAGCAGTTCTTC
once	TRBV3-1/TRBV3-2	-	TRBJ2-1	CASSQDLMAGRAASSYNEQFF	TGTGCCAGCAGCCAAGATTTAATGGCGGGTAGGGCCGCTAGCTCCTACAATGAGCAGTTCTTC
-	TRBV20-1	-	TRBJ2-2	CSASSGHTGELFF	TGCAGTGCTAGTTCAGGCCACACCGGGGAGCTGTTTTTT
-	TRBV6-1	-	TRBJ1-1	CASSEASRGGWNTEAFF	TGTGCCAGCAGTGAAGCCTCCCGGGGGGGCTGGAACACTGAAGCTTTCTTT
-	TRBV27	-	TRBJ2-5	CASSRFRDTEGETQYF	TGTGCCAGCAGTCGATTCCGGGACACCGAGGGAGAGACCCAGTACTTC
-	TRBV18	-	TRBJ2-3	CASSPTGTQYF	TGTGCCAGCTCACCGACGGGGACGCAGTATTTT
-	TRBV30	TRBD2	TRBJ2-1	CAWSAGGGGSRQFF	TGTGCCTGGAGTGCCGGCGGGGGGGGCAGTCGGCAGTTCTTC
-	TRBV4-2	-	TRBJ2-3	CASSLPGGEQAQYF	TGTGCCAGCAGCCTCCCGGGTGGGGAGCAGGCGCAGTATTTT
-	TRBV5-4	-	TRBJ1-2	CASSPTIKQGNYGYTF	TGTGCCAGCAGCCCCACTATTAAACAGGGTAACTATGGCTACACCTTC
once	TRBV14	-	TRBJ2-7	CASSLGYSYEQYF	TGTGCCAGCAGCCTCGGGTACTCCTACGAGCAGTACTTC
-	TRBV9	-	TRBJ2-3	CASSVGKLDTDTQYF	TGTGCCAGCAGCGTAGGAAAACTTGACACAGATACGCAGTATTTT
-	TRBV5-1	TRBD2	TRBJ2-5	CASTPVAGGIQETQYF	TGCGCCAGCACCCCCGTAGCGGGAGGGATCCAAGAGACCCAGTACTTC
-	TRBV5-1	-	TRBJ2-5	CASSLGGLVQETQYF	TGCGCCAGCAGCTTGGGGGGACTTGTTCAAGAGACCCAGTACTTC
-	TRBV27	TRBD2	TRBJ2-3	CASSQTSGVHGTQYF	TGTGCCAGCAGTCAGACTAGCGGGGTTCACGGTACGCAGTATTTT
-	TRBV10-3	-	TRBJ2-4	CAISDRLDGSAKNIQYF	TGTGCCATCAGTGATCGTCTGGACGGGAGCGCCAAAAACATTCAGTACTTC
-	TRBV10-3	TRBD1	TRBJ1-2	CAISAGQGDGYTF	TGTGCCATCAGTGCAGGACAGGGCGATGGCTACACCTTC
-	TRBV4-3	-	TRBJ1-5	CASSQDLYSNQPQHF	TGCGCCAGCAGCCAAGATCTATATAGCAATCAGCCCCAGCATTTT
-	TRBV6-2/TRBV6-3	TRBD2	TRBJ2-1	CASSYRIAGGFSYNEQFF	TGTGCCAGCAGTTACAGGATAGCGGGAGGGTTCTCCTACAATGAGCAGTTCTTC
-	TRBV10-3	TRBD1	TRBJ1-4	CATQAGGNEKLFF	TGTGCCACTCAGGCAGGGGGGAATGAAAAACTGTTTTTT
-	TRBV2	-	TRBJ2-6	CASSELISGANVLTF	TGTGCCAGCAGTGAACTAATCTCTGGGGCCAACGTCCTGACTTTC
-	TRBV10-3	TRBD2	TRBJ2-5	CAISSTSGSGETQYF	TGTGCCATCAGCTCGACTAGCGGGAGTGGGGAGACCCAGTACTTC
once	TRBV5-1	TRBD2	TRBJ2-7	CASSPSGGRSSYEQYF	TGCGCCAGCAGCCCTAGCGGAGGGCGAAGCTCCTACGAGCAGTACTTC
-	TRBV7-3	TRBD1	TRBJ1-1	CASSSDPGQGAFF	TGTGCCAGCAGCTCGGATCCGGGACAGGGAGCTTTCTTT
-	TRBV4-1	-	TRBJ1-5	CASSQGFRGNNQPQHF	TGCGCCAGCAGCCAAGGATTTCGGGGAAACAATCAGCCCCAGCATTTT
-	TRBV19	-	TRBJ1-2	CASRIGEGVRSYTF	TGTGCCAGTAGAATAGGGGAGGGGGTAAGGAGCTACACCTTC
-	TRBV5-1	-	TRBJ1-1	CASSYDTMNTEAFF	TGCGCCAGCAGCTATGACACAATGAACACTGAAGCTTTCTTT
-	TRBV19	-	TRBJ2-7	CASSIGLDIYEQYF	TGTGCCAGTAGTATAGGGCTAGATATCTACGAGCAGTACTTC
-	TRBV12-3/TRBV12-4	-	TRBJ1-1	CASSPRDTEAFF	TGTGCCAGCAGCCCCAGGGACACTGAAGCTTTCTTT
-	TRBV7-2	-	TRBJ2-7	CASSLPGTPSYEQYF	TGTGCCAGCAGCCTCCCAGGGACACCCTCCTACGAGCAGTACTTC
few	TRBV15	-	TRBJ1-1	CATSRGQMNTEAFF	TGTGCCACCAGCAGAGGACAGATGAACACTGAAGCTTTCTTT
-	TRBV29-1	-	TRBJ1-2	CSVEDSGHPSYYTF	TGCAGCGTTGAAGATTCCGGACACCCTAGTTATTACACCTTC
-	TRBV18	-	TRBJ1-1	CASSPRAGPAFF	TGTGCCAGCTCACCACGGGCAGGCCCTGCTTTCTTT
-	TRBV5-1	TRBD1	TRBJ1-2	CASSFDRGTYGYTF	TGCGCCAGCAGCTTTGACAGGGGCACGTATGGCTACACCTTC
-	TRBV13	-	TRBJ1-1	CASSLLPLSRGNTEAFF	TGTGCCAGCAGCTTATTGCCCCTGTCAAGGGGAAACACTGAAGCTTTCTTT
once	TRBV27	-	TRBJ1-2	CASSLLTGHGYTF	TGTGCCAGCAGTTTACTCACAGGCCATGGCTACACCTTC
-	TRBV4-2	-	TRBJ2-3	CASSQGSGGTSTDTQYF	TGTGCCAGCAGCCAAGGATCTGGCGGTACTAGCACAGATACGCAGTATTTT
-	TRBV18	TRBD1	TRBJ2-1	CASSPGTGHNEQFF	TGTGCCAGCTCACCGGGGACAGGGCACAATGAGCAGTTCTTC
-	TRBV5-1	TRBD2	TRBJ2-7	CASSSRTSEYEQYF	TGCGCCAGCAGTTCCAGGACTAGCGAGTACGAGCAGTACTTC
once	TRBV6-6	-	TRBJ1-2	CASSPGGNYGYTF	TGTGCCAGCAGCCCCGGGGGAAACTATGGCTACACCTTC
-	TRBV5-6	TRBD1	TRBJ2-4	CASSWTGRDTKNIQYF	TGTGCCAGCAGCTGGACAGGGAGAGATACCAAAAACATTCAGTACTTC
-	TRBV19	TRBD2	TRBJ2-3	CASTGLAGDTDTQYF	TGTGCCAGTACCGGACTAGCGGGAGACACAGATACGCAGTATTTT
once	TRBV5-4	-	TRBJ1-2	CASSRENYGYTF	TGTGCCAGCAGCAGAGAGAACTATGGCTACACCTTC
-	TRBV2	-	TRBJ2-7	CASSPDSSYEQYF	TGTGCCAGCAGCCCGGACAGCTCGTACGAGCAGTACTTC